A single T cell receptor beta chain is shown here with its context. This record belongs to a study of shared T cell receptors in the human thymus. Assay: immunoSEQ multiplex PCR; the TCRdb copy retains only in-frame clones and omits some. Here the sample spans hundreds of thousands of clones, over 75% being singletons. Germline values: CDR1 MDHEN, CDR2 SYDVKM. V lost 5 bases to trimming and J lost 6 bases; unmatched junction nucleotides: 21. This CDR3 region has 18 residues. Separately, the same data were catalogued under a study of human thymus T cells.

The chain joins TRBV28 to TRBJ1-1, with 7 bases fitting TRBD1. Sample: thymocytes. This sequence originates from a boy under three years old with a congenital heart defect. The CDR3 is CASSPRRGRKMFRSEAFF. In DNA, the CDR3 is TGTGCCAGCAGTCCAAGGAGGGGGCGCAAAATGTTTCGCTCTGAAGCTTTCTTT.